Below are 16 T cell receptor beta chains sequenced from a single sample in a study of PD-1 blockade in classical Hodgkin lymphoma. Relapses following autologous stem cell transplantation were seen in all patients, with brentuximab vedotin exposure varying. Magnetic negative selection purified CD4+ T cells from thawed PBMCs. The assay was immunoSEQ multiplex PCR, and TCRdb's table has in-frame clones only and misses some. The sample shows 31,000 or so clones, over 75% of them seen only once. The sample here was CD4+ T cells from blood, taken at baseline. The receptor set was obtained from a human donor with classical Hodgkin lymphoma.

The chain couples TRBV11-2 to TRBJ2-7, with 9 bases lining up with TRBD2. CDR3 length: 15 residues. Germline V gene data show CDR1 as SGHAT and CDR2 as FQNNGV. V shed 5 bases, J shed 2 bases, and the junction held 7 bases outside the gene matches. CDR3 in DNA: TGTGCCAGCAGCAATAGCGGGAGAAGGACCTACGAGCAGTACTTC. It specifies CASSNSGRRTYEQYF. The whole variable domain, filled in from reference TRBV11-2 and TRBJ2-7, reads EAGVAQSPRYKIIEKRQSVAFWCNPISGHATLYWYQQILGQGPKLLIQFQNNGVVDDSQLPKDRFSAERLKGVDSTLKIQPAKLEDSAVYLCASSNSGRRTYEQYFGPGTRLTVT.

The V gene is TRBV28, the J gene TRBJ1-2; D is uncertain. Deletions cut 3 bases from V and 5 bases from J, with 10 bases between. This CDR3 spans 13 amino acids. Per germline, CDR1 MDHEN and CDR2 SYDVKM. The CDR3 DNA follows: TGTGCCAGCAGTTTTGGTCGGTCTTATGGCTACACCTTC. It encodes CASSFGRSYGYTF.

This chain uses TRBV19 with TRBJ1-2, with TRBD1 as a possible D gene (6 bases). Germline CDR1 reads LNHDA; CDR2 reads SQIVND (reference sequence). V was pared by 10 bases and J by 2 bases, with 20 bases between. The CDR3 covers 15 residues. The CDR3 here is CAIKDRGPRNYGYTF. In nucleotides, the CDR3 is TGTGCCATCAAGGACAGAGGGCCACGGAACTATGGCTACACCTTC.

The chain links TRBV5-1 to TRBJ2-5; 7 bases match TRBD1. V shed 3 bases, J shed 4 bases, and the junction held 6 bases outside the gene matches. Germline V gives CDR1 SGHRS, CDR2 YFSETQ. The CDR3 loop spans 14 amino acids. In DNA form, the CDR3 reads TGCGCCAGCAGCTCCGACAGGGTTGGAGAGACCCAGTACTTC. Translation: CASSSDRVGETQYF. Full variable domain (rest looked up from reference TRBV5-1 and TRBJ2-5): KAGVTQTPRYLIKTRGQQVTLSCSPISGHRSVSWYQQTPGQGLQFLFEYFSETQRNKGNFPGRFSGRQFSNSRSEMNVSTLELGDSALYLCASSSDRVGETQYFGPGTRLLVL.

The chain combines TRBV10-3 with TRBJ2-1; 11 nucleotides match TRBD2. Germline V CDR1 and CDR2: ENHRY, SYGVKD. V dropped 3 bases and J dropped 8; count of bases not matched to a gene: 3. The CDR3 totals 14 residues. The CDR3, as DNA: TGTGCCATCAGTGACCTAGCGGGAGGTTATGAGCAGTTCTTC. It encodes CAISDLAGGYEQFF.

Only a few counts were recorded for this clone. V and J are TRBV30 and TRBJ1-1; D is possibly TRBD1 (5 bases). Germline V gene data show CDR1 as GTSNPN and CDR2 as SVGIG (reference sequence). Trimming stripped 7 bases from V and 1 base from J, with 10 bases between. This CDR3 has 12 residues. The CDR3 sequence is CASGLPNTEAFF. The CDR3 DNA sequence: TGTGCCTCGGGACTGCCGAACACTGAAGCTTTCTTT.

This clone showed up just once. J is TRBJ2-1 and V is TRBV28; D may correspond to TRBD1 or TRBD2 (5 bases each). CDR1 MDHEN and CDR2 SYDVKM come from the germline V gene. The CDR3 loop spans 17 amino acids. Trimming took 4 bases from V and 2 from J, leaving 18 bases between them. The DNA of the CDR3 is TGTGCCAGCAGTTCAATCCAGGGACGGAAAGCCTACAATGAGCAGTTCTTC. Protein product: CASSSIQGRKAYNEQFF.

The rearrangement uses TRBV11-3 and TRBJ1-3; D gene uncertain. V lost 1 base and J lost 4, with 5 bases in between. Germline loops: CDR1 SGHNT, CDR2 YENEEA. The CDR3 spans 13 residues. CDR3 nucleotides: TGTGCCAGCAGCTTAGGCGCGGGAAACACCATATATTTT. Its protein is CASSLGAGNTIYF.

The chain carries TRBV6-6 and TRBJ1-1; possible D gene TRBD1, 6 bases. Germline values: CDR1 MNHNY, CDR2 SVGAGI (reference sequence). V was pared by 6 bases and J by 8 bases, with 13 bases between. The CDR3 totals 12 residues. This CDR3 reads CASRPDRSEAFF. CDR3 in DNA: TGTGCCAGCAGGCCCGACAGGTCCGAAGCTTTCTTT.

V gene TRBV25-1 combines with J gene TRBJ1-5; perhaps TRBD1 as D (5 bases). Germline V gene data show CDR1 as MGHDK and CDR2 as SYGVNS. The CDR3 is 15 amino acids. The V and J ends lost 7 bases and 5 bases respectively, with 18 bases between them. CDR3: CASTTDFRADQPQHF. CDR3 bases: TGTGCCAGCACCACGGACTTCAGGGCGGATCAGCCCCAGCATTTT.

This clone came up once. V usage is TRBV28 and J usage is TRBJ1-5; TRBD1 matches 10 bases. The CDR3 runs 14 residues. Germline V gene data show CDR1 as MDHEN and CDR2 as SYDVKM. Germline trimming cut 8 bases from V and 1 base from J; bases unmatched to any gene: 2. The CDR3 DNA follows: TGTGCCAGCGCGGGACAGGGGAGCAATCAGCCCCAGCATTTT. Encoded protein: CASAGQGSNQPQHF.

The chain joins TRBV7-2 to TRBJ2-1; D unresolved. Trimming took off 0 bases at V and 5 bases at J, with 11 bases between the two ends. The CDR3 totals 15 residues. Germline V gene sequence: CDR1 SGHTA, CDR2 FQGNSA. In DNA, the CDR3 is TGTGCCAGCAGCTTAGCCTTTGGGAAGCACAATGAGCAGTTCTTC. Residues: CASSLAFGKHNEQFF. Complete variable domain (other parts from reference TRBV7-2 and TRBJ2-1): GAGVSQSPSNKVTEKGKDVELRCDPISGHTALYWYRQSLGQGLEFLIYFQGNSAPDKSGLPSDRFSAERTGGSVSTLTIQRTQQEDSAVYLCASSLAFGKHNEQFFGPGTRLTVL.

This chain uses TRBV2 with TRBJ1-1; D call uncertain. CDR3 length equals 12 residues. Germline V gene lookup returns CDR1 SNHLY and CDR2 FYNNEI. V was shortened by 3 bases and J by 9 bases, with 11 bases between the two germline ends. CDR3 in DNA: TGTGCCAGCAGTGATCGGCCCCAGAAAGCTTTCTTT. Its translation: CASSDRPQKAFF.

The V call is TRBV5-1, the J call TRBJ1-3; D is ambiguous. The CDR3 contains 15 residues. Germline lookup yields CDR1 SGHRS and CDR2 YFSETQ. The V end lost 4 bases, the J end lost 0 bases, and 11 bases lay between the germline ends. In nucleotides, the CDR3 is TGCGCCAGCAGCCCCATCGACAACTCTGGAAACACCATATATTTT. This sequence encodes CASSPIDNSGNTIYF.

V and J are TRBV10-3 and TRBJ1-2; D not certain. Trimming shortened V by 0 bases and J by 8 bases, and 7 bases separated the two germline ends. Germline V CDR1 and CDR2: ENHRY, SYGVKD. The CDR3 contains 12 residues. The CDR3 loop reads CAISESIWGYTF. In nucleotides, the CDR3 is TGTGCCATCAGTGAGTCGATCTGGGGCTACACCTTC.

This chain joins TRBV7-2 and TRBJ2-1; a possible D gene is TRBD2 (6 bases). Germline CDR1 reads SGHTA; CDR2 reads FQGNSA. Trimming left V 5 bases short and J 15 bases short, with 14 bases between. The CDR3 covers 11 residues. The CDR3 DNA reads TGTGCCAGCAGCGATTGGGACTGGGCGTTCTTC. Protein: CASSDWDWAFF.